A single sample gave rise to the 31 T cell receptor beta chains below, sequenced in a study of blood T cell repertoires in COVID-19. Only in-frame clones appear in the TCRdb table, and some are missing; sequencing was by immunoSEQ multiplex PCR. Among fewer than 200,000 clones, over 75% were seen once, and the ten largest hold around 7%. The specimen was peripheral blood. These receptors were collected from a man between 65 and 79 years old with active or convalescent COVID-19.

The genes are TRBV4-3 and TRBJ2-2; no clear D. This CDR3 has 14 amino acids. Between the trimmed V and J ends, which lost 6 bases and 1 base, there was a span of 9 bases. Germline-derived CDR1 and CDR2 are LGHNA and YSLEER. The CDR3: CASRTTVNTGELFF. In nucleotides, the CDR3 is TGCGCCAGCAGAACTACGGTGAACACCGGGGAGCTGTTTTTT.

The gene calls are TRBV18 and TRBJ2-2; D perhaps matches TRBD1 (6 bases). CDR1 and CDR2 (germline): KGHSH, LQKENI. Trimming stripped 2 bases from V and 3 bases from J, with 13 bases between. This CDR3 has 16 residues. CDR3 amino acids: CASSPGQGSDTGELFF. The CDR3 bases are TGTGCCAGCTCACCAGGTCAGGGGTCGGACACCGGGGAGCTGTTTTTT.

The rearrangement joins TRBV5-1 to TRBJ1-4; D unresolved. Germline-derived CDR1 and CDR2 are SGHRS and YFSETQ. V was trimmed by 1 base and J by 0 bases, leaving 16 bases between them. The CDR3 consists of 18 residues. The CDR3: CASSLTPRSLATNEKLFF. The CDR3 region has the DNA TGCGCCAGCAGCTTGACTCCCCGCTCCCTTGCAACTAATGAAAAACTGTTTTTT.

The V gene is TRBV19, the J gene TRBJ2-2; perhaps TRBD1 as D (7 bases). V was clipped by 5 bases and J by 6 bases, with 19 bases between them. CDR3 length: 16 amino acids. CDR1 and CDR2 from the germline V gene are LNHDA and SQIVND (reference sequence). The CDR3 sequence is CASSSPGGGEAGELFF. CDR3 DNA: TGTGCCAGTAGTTCTCCCGGAGGGGGCGAGGCCGGGGAGCTGTTTTTT.

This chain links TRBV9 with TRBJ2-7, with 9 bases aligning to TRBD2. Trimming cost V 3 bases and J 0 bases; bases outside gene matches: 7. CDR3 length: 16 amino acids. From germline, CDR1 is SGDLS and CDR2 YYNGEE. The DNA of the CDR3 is TGTGCCAGCAGCGACAATAGCGGGAGCTTCTCCTACGAGCAGTACTTC. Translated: CASSDNSGSFSYEQYF.

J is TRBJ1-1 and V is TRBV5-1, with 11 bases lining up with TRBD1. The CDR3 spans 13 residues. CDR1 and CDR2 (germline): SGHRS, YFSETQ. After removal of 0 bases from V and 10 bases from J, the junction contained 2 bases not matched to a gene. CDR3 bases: TGCGCCAGCAGCTTGGCGGGGACAGGGGGAGCTTTCTTT. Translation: CASSLAGTGGAFF.

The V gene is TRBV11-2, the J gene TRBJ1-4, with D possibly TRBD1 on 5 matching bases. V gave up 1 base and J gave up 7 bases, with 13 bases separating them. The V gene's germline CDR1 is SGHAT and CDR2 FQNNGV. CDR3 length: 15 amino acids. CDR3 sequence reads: CASSLGGRVSEKLFF. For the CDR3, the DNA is TGTGCCAGCAGCTTAGGGGGCAGGGTCAGTGAAAAACTGTTTTTT.

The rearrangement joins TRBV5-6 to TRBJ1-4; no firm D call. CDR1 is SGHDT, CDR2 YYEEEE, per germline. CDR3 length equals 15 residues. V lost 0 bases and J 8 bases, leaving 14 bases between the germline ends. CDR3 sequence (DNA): TGTGCCAGCAGCTTGGGGTGGGAGCGAAGGGAAAAACTGTTTTTT. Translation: CASSLGWERREKLFF.

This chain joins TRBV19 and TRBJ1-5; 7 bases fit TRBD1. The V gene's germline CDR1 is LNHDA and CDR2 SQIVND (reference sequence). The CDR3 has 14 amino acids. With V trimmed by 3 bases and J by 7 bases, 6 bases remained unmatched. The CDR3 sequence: CASSMSPRGQPQHF. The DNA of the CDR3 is TGTGCCAGTAGTATGTCCCCCAGGGGGCAGCCCCAGCATTTT.

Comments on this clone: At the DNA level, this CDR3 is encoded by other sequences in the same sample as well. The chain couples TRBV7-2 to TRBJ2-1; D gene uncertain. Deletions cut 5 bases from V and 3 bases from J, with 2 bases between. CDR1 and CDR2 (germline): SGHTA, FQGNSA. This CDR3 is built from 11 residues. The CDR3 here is CASSRYNEQFF. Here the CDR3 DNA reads TGTGCCAGCAGCCGCTACAATGAGCAGTTCTTC.

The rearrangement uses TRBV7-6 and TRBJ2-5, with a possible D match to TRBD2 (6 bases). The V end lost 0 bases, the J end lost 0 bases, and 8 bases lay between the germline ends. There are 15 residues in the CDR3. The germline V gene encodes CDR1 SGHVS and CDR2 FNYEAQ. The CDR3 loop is CASSLASGHQETQYF. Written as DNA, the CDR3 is TGTGCCAGCAGCTTAGCAAGCGGGCACCAAGAGACCCAGTACTTC.

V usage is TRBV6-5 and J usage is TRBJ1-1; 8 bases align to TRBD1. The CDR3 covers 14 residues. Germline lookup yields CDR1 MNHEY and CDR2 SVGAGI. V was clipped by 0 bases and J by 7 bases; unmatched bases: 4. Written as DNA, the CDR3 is TGTGCCAGCAGTTACTCGTCAGGGGGCGGTGAAGCTTTCTTT. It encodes CASSYSSGGGEAFF.

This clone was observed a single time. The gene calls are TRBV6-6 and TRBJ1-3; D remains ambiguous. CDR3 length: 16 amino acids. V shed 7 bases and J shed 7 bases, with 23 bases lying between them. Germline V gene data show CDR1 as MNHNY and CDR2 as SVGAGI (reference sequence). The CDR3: CASTGATGETRNTIYF. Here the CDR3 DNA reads TGTGCCAGCACAGGCGCGACGGGAGAGACTAGGAACACCATATATTTT.

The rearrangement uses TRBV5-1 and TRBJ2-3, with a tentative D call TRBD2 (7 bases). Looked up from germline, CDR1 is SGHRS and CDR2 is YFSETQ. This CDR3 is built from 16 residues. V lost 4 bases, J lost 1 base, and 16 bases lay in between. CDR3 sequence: CASSPDAGAGTDTQYF. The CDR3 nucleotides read TGCGCCAGCAGCCCGGATGCGGGGGCGGGCACAGATACGCAGTATTTT.

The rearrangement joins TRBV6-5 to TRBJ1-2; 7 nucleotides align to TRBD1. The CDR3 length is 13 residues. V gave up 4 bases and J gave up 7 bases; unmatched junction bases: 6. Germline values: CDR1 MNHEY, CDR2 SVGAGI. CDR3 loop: CASSSGGLAGYTF. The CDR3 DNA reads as TGTGCCAGCAGTTCAGGGGGGCTTGCTGGCTACACCTTC.

CDR3 in DNA: TGCAGTGCTAGTTCCGGCGGAACTGGAAACACCATATATTTT. As protein: CSASSGGTGNTIYF. The chain carries TRBV20-1 and TRBJ1-3, with D unclear. V was shortened by 3 bases and J by 2 bases, with 11 bases between the two germline ends. The CDR3 contains 14 residues. Germline V CDR1 and CDR2: DFQATT, SNEGSKA (reference sequence).

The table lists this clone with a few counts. The CDR3: CASSWGGLNTEAFF. As DNA, the CDR3 is TGCGCCAGCAGCTGGGGCGGTTTGAACACTGAAGCTTTCTTT. The V call is TRBV5-1, the J call TRBJ1-1, with a tentative D call TRBD1 (5 bases). The CDR3 has 14 residues. V lost 3 bases and J lost 0, with 9 bases in between. Germline CDR1 is SGHRS and CDR2 is YFSETQ.

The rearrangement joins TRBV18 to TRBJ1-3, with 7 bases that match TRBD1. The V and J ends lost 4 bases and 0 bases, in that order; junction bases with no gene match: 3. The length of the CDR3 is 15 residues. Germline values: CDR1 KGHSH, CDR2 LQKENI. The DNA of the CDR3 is TGTGCCAGCTCACTACAGGGGTACTCTGGAAACACCATATATTTT. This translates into CASSLQGYSGNTIYF.

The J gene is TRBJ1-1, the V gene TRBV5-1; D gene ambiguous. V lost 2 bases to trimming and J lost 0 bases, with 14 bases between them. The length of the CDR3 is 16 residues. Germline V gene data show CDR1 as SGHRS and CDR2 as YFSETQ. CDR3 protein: CASSLSPGPMNTEAFF. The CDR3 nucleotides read TGCGCCAGCAGCTTATCCCCAGGCCCCATGAACACTGAAGCTTTCTTT.

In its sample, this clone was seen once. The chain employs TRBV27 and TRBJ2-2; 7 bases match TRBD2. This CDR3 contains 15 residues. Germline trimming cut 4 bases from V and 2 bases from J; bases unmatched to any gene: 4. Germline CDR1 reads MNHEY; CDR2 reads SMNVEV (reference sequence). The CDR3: CASSSLATNTGELFF. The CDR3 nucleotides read TGTGCCAGCAGTTCACTAGCGACAAACACCGGGGAGCTGTTTTTT.

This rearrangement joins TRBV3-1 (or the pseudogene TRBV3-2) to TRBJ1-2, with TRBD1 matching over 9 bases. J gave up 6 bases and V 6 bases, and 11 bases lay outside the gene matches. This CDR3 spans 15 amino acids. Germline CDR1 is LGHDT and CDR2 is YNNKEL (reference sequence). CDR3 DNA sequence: TGTGCCAGCAGGGATACCGGGACAGGGCCCCATGGCTACACCTTC. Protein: CASRDTGTGPHGYTF.

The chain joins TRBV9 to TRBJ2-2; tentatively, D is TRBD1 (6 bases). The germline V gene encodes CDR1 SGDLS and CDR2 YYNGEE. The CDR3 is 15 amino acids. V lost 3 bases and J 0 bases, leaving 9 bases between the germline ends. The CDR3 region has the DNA TGTGCCAGCAGCGGAAGACAGGCGAACACCGGGGAGCTGTTTTTT. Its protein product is CASSGRQANTGELFF.

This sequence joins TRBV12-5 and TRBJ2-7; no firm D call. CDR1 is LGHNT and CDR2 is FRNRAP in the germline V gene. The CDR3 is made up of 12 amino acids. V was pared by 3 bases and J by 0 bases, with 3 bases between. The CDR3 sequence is CASGFGSYEQYF. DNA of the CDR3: TGTGCTAGTGGTTTCGGCTCCTACGAGCAGTACTTC.

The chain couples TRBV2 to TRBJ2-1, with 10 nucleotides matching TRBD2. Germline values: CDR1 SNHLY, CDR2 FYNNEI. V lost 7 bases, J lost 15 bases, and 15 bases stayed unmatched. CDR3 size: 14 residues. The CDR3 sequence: CASMSSGLATGLFF. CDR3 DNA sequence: TGTGCCAGCATGAGTTCGGGACTAGCGACAGGGTTGTTCTTC. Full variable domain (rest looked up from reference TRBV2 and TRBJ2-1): EPEVTQTPSHQVTQMGQEVILRCVPISNHLYFYWYRQILGQKVEFLVSFYNNEISEKSEIFDDQFSVERPDGSNFTLKIRSTKLEDSAMYFCASMSSGLATGLFFGPGTRLTVL.

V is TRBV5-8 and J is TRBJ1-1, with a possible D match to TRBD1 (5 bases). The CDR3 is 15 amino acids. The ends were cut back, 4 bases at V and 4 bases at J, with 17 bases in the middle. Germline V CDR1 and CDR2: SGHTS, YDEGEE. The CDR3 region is CASSPQGWEGTEAFF. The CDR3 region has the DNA TGTGCCAGCAGCCCCCAGGGCTGGGAGGGCACTGAAGCTTTCTTT.

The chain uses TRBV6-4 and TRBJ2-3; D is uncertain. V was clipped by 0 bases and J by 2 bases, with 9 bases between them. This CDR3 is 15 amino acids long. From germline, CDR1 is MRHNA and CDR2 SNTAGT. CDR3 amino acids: CASSDSPAATDTQYF. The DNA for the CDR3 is TGTGCCAGCAGTGACTCACCCGCGGCCACAGATACGCAGTATTTT.

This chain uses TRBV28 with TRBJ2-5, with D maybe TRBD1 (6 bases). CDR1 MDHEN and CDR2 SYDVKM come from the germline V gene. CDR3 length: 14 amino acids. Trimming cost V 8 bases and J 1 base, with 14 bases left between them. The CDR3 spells CASLEGERQETQYF. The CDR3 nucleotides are TGTGCCAGCCTAGAGGGGGAGCGCCAAGAGACCCAGTACTTC.

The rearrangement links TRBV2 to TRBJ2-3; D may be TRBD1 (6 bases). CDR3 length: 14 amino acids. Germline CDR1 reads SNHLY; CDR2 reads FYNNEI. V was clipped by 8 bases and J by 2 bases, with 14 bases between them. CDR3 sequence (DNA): TGTGCCAGCCTGGACAGAGCTAACACAGATACGCAGTATTTT. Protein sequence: CASLDRANTDTQYF.

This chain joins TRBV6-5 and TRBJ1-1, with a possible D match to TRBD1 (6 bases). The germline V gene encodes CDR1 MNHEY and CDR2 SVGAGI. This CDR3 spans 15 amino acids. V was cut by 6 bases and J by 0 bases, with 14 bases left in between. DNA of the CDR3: TGTGCCAGCAGGGGACACACCTCGGTGAACACTGAAGCTTTCTTT. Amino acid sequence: CASRGHTSVNTEAFF.

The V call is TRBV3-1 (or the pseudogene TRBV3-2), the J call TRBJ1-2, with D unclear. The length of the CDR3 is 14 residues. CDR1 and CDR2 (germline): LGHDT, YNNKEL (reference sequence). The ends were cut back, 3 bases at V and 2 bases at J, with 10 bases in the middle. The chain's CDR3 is CASSHRISNYGYTF. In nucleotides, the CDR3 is TGTGCCAGCAGCCACAGGATCTCAAACTATGGCTACACCTTC.

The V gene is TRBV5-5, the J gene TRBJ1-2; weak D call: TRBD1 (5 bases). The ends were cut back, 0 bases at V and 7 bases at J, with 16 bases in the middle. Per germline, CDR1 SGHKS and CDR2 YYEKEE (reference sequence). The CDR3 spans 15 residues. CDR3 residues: CASSLGPGFPTGYTF. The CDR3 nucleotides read TGTGCCAGCAGCTTGGGTCCAGGGTTCCCTACTGGCTACACCTTC.